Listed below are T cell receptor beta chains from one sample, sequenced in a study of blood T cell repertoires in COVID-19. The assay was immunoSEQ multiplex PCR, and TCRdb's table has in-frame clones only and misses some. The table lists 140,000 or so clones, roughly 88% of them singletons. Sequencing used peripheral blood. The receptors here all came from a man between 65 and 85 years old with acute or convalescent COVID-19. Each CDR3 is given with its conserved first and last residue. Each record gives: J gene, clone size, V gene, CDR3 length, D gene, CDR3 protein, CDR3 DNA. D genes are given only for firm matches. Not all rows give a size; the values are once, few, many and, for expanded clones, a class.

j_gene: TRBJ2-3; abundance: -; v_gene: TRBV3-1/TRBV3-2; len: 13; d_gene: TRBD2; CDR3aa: CASSRGGTDTQYF; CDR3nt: TGTGCCAGCAGTCGCGGGGGAACAGATACGCAGTATTTT
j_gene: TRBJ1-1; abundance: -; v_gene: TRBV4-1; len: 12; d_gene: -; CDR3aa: CASSGGTPEAFF; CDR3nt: TGCGCCAGCAGCGGGGGCACCCCTGAAGCTTTCTTT
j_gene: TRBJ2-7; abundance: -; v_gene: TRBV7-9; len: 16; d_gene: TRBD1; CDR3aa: CASSSSGRQGAREQYF; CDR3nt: TGTGCCAGCAGCTCTAGTGGGCGACAGGGGGCGAGAGAGCAGTACTTC
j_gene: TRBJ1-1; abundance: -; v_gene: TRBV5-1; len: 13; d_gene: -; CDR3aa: CASSRQGTTEAFF; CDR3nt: TGCGCCAGCAGCCGGCAGGGGACCACTGAAGCTTTCTTT
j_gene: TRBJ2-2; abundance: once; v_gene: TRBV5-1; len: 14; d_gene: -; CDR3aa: CASSLTRQSGELFF; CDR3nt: TGCGCCAGCAGCTTGACCAGGCAGTCCGGGGAGCTGTTTTTT
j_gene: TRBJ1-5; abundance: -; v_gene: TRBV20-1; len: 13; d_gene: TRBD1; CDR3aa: CSAGGQGNQPQHF; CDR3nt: TGCAGTGCTGGTGGACAGGGCAATCAGCCCCAGCATTTT
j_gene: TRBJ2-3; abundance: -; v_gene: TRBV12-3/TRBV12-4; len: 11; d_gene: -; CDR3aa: CASTSRDTQYF; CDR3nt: TGTGCCAGCACCTCGCGGGATACGCAGTATTTT
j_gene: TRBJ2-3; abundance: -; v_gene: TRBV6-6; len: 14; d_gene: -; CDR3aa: CATQNLAVRDTQYF; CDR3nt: TGTGCCACCCAGAATTTGGCGGTACGTGATACGCAGTATTTT
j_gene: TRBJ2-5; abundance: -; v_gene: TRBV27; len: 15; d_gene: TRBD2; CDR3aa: CASSRQGLAQETQYF; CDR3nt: TGTGCCAGCAGTCGCCAGGGACTAGCCCAAGAGACCCAGTACTTC
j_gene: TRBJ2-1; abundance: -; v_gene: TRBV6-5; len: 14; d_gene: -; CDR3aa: CASSYEGVYNEQFF; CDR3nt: TGTGCCAGCAGTTACGAGGGGGTGTACAATGAGCAGTTCTTC
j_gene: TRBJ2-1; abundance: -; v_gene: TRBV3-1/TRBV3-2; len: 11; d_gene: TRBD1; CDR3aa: CASREQGVQFF; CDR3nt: TGTGCCAGCAGGGAACAGGGGGTCCAGTTCTTC
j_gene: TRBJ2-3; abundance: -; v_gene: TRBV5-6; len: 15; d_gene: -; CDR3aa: CASSFSGLSTDTQYF; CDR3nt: TGTGCCAGCAGCTTCAGCGGTCTGAGCACAGATACGCAGTATTTT
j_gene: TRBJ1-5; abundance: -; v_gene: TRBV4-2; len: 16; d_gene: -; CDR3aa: CASSCPQQGEGQPQHF; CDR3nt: TGTGCCAGCAGCTGCCCTCAACAGGGAGAAGGTCAGCCCCAGCATTTT
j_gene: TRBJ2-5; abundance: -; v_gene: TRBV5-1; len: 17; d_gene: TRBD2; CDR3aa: CASSPGTSGRAWETQYF; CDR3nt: TGCGCCAGCAGCCCCGGGACTAGCGGGAGGGCTTGGGAGACCCAGTACTTC
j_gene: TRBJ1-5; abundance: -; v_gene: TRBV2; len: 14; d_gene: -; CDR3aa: CASRDTGSNQPQHF; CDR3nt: TGTGCCAGCAGAGATACAGGTAGCAATCAGCCCCAGCATTTT
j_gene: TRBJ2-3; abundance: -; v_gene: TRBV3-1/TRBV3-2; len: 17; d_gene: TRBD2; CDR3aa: CASSQGVAGDITDTQYF; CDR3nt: TGTGCCAGCAGCCAAGGGGTGGCGGGGGATATCACAGATACGCAGTATTTT
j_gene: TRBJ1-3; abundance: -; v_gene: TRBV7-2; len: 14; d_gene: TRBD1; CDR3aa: CASSPTGAGNTIYF; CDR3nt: TGTGCCAGCAGCCCGACAGGGGCGGGAAACACCATATATTTT
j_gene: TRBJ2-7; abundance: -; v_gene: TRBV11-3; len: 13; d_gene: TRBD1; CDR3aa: CASSEGQGARQYF; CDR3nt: TGTGCCAGCAGCGAGGGACAGGGGGCAAGGCAGTACTTC
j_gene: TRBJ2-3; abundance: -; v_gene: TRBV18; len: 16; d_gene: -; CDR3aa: CASSPSTAGNTDTQYF; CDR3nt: TGTGCCAGCTCACCTTCGACGGCGGGGAACACAGATACGCAGTATTTT
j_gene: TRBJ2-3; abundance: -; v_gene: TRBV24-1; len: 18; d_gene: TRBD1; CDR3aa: CATSDFERAGGPIDTQYF; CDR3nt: TGTGCCACCAGTGATTTTGAGCGTGCAGGGGGACCTATAGATACGCAGTATTTT
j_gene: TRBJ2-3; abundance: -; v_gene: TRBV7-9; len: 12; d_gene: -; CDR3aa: CASSYSQDTQYF; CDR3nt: TGTGCCAGCAGTTATAGCCAAGATACGCAGTATTTT
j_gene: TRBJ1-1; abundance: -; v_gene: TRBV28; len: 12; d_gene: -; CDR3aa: CASLQGDTEAFF; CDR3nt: TGTGCCAGCTTACAGGGCGACACTGAAGCTTTCTTT
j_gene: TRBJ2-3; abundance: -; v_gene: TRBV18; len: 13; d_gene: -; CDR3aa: CASSTAFTDTQYF; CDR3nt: TGTGCCAGCTCAACAGCTTTCACAGATACGCAGTATTTT
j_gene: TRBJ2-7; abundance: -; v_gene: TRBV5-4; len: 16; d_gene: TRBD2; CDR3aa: CASSKGLADPSYEQYF; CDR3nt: TGTGCCAGCAGCAAAGGACTAGCGGATCCTTCCTACGAGCAGTACTTC
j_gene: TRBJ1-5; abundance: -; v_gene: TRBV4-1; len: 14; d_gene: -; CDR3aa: CASSRGGAEKPQHF; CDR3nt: TGCGCCAGCAGCCGCGGAGGGGCCGAAAAGCCCCAGCATTTT
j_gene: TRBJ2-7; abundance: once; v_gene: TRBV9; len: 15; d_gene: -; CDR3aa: CASSVATGGAYEQYF; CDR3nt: TGTGCCAGCAGCGTAGCGACGGGGGGCGCCTACGAGCAGTACTTC
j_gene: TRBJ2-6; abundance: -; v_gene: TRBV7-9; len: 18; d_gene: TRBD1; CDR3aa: CASSLVGDRVSGANVLTF; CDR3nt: TGTGCCAGCAGCTTAGTAGGGGACAGAGTCTCTGGGGCCAACGTCCTGACTTTC
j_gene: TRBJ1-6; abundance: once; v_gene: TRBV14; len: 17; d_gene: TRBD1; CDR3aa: CASSQTGSLIYNSPLHF; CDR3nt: TGTGCCAGCAGCCAGACAGGGTCCCTGATCTATAATTCACCCCTCCACTTT
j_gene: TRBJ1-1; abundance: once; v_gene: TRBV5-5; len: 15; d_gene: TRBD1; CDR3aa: CASSTGTGGGSEAFF; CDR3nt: TGTGCCAGCAGCACGGGGACAGGGGGAGGCTCTGAAGCTTTCTTT
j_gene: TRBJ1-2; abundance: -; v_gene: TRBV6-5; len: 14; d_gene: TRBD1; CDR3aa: CASSYNRGNYGYTF; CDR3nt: TGTGCCAGCAGTTACAACAGGGGGAACTATGGCTACACCTTC
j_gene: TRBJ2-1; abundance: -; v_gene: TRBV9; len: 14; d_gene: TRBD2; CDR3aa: CASSVTSGNNEQFF; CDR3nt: TGTGCCAGCAGCGTAACTAGCGGTAACAATGAGCAGTTCTTC
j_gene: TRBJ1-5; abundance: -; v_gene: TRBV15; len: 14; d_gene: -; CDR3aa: CATSPQGQALPQHF; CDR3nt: TGTGCCACCAGCCCCCAGGGCCAAGCTCTTCCCCAGCATTTT
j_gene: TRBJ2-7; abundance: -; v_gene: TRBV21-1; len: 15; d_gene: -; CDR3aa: CASSKGPRRGYEQYF; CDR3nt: TGTGCCAGCAGCAAAGGCCCGAGAAGGGGCTACGAGCAGTACTTC
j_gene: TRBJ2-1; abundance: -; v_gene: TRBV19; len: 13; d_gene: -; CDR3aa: CASSISSVNEQFF; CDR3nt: TGTGCCAGTAGTATTTCTAGCGTGAATGAGCAGTTCTTC
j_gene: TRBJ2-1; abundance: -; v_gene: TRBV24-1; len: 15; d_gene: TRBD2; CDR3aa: CATQAGGDSYNEQFF; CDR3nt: TGTGCCACCCAGGCCGGGGGGGATTCCTACAATGAGCAGTTCTTC
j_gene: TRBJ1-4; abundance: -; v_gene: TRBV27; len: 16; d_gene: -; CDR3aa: CASSNPPTGEHEKLFF; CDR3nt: TGTGCCAGCAGCAACCCCCCGACAGGAGAACACGAAAAACTGTTTTTT
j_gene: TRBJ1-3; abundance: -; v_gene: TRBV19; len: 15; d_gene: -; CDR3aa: CASSRVVAGGNTIYF; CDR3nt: TGTGCCAGTAGCCGGGTGGTGGCGGGTGGAAACACCATATATTTT
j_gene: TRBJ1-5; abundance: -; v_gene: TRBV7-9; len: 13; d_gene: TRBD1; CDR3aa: CASRLTQGEPQHF; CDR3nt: TGTGCCAGCAGACTTACCCAGGGGGAACCCCAGCATTTT
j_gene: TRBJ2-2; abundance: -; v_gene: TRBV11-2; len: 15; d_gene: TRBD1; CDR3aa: CASSLGQENTGELFF; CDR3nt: TGTGCCAGCAGCTTGGGACAGGAGAACACCGGGGAGCTGTTTTTT
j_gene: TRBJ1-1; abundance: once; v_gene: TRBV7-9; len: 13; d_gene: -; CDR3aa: CASRLLDPHEAFF; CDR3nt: TGTGCCAGCAGACTACTTGACCCTCACGAAGCTTTCTTT
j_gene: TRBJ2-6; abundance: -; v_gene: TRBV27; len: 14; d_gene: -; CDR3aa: CASSRQLGANVLTF; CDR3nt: TGTGCCAGCAGCAGGCAGCTTGGGGCCAACGTCCTGACTTTC
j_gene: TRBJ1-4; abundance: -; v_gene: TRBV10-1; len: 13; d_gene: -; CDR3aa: CASSVAVNEKLFF; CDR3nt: TGCGCCAGCAGTGTAGCAGTCAATGAAAAACTGTTTTTT
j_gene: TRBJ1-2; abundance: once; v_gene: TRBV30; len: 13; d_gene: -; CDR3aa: CAWGDGVRYGYTF; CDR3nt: TGTGCCTGGGGGGACGGGGTGCGGTATGGCTACACCTTC
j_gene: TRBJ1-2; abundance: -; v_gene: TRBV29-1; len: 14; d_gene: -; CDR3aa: CSVVGDKGNYGYTF; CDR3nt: TGCAGCGTTGTAGGGGACAAGGGGAACTATGGCTACACCTTC
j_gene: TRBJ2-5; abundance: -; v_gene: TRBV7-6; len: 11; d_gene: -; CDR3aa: CASSRRETQYF; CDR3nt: TGTGCCAGCAGCCGTCGAGAGACCCAGTACTTC
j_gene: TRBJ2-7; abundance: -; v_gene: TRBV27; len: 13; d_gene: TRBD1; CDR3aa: CASTGTGGYEQYF; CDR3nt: TGTGCCAGCACCGGGACAGGGGGCTACGAGCAGTACTTC
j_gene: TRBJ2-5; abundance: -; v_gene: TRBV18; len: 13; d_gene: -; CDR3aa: CASSPRGEETQYF; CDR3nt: TGTGCCAGCTCACCGCGGGGCGAGGAGACCCAGTACTTC
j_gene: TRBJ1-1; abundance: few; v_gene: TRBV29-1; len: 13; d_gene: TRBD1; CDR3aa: CSVADRGNTEAFF; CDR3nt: TGCAGCGTCGCGGACAGGGGGAACACTGAAGCTTTCTTT
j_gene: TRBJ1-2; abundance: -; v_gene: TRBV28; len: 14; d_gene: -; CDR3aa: CASNVGQGGYGYTF; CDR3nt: TGTGCCAGCAACGTGGGGCAGGGCGGCTATGGCTACACCTTC
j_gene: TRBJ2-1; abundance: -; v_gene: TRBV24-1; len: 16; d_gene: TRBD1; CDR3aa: CATSDFGTGDYNEQFF; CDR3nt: TGTGCCACCAGTGATTTCGGGACAGGGGACTACAATGAGCAGTTCTTC
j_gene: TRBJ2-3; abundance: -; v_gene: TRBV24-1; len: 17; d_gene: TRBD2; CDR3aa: CATSETGLAVYTDTQYF; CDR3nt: TGTGCCACCAGTGAGACGGGACTAGCGGTCTACACAGATACGCAGTATTTT
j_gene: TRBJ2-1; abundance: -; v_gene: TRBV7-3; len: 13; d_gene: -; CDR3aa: CASSLSRANEQFF; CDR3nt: TGTGCCAGCAGCCTTTCTAGAGCCAATGAGCAGTTCTTC
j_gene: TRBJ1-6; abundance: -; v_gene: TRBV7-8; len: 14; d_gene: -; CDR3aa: CASSADKYNSPLHF; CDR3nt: TGTGCCAGCAGCGCGGACAAGTATAATTCACCCCTCCACTTT
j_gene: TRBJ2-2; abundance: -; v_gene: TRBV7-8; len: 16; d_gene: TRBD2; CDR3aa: CASLRGGGENTGELFF; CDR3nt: TGTGCCAGCCTGAGGGGCGGGGGAGAGAACACCGGGGAGCTGTTTTTT
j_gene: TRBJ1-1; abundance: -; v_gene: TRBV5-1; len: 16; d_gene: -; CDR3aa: CASSFGGQPGWTEAFF; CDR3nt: TGCGCCAGCAGCTTTGGAGGACAGCCGGGGTGGACTGAAGCTTTCTTT
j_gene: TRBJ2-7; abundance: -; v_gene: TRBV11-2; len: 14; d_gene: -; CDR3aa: CASRMVGQTYEQYF; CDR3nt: TGTGCCAGCAGGATGGTTGGACAGACCTACGAGCAGTACTTC
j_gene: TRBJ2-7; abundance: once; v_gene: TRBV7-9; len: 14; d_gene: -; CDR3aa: CASSSSGLSYEQYF; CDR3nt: TGTGCCAGCAGCTCCAGCGGGCTGTCCTACGAGCAGTACTTC